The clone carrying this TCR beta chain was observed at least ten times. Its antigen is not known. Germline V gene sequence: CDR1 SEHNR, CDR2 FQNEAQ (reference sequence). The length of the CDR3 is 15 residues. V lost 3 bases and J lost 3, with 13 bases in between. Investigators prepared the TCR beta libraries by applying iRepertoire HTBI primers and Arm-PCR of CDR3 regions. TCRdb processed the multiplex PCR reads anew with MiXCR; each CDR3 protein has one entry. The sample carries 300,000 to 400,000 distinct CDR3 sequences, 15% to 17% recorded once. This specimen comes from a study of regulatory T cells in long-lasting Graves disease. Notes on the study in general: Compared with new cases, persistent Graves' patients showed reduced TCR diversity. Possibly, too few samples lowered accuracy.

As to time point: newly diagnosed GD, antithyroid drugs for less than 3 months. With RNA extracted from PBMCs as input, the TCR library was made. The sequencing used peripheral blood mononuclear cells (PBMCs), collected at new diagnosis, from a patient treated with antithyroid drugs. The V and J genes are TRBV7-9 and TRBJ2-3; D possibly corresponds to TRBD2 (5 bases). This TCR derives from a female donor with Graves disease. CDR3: CASSFSEDPTDTQYF. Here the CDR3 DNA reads TGTGCCAGCAGCTTTTCGGAGGATCCTACAGATACGCAGTATTTT. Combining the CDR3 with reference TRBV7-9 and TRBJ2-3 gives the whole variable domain DTGVSQNPRHKITKRGQNVTFRCDPISEHNRLYWYRQTLGQGPEFLTYFQNEAQLEKSRLLSDRFSAERPKGSFSTLEIQRTEQGDSAMYLCASSFSEDPTDTQYFGPGTRLTVL.